The following is a T cell receptor beta chain sequence with its context. This entry comes from a study of blood T cell repertoires in COVID-19. At the level of the study: Sites across the United States, Italy and Spain contributed samples from acute and convalescent COVID-19.

This CDR3 is built from 15 residues. Trimming pared 4 bases from V and 3 bases from J, leaving 17 bases between. CDR1 is SGHRS, CDR2 YFSETQ, per germline. Assay used: immunoSEQ multiplex PCR; TCRdb lists only in-frame clones, some missing. The sample records more than 200,000 clones, approximately 86% being singletons. The sample comprised peripheral blood. The rearrangement joins TRBV5-1 to TRBJ2-7, with D tentatively TRBD2 (7 bases). The source of this sequence is a human donor in a cohort sampled during active COVID-19. The CDR3 bases are TGCGCCAGCAGCGTGAGGGGGGGAGATCGCTACGAGCAGTACTTC. It specifies CASSVRGGDRYEQYF.